These T cell receptor beta chains were read from a single sample in a study of CD8 T cells in ankylosing spondylitis. MiXCR was run by TCRdb on the 5' RACE reads, yielding one entry per CDR3 protein. The table includes about 350,000 distinct CDR3 sequences, about 20% detected once. Sequencing was carried out using blood, either unsorted or a sorted T cell fraction (not recorded which). The source is a male donor with ankylosing spondylitis or in good health (not recorded which). CDR3s include the opening cysteine and the closing phenylalanine or tryptophan. A D gene is named only where the DNA matches it firmly. The size field is filled for only some rows; it gives once, few, many or a size class.

cdr3_aa	cdr3_nt	j_call	d_call	clone_size	v_call
CASNVHPTGGPEFF	TGTGCCAGCAACGTCCACCCGACGGGGGGGCCAGAGTTCTTC	TRBJ2-1	TRBD2	.	TRBV11-2
CASSRTADSGANVLTF	TGTGCCAGCAGCAGGACAGCTGACTCTGGGGCCAACGTCCTGACTTTC	TRBJ2-6	.	.	TRBV6-2/TRBV6-3
CASSLARQEYQETQYF	TGCGCCAGCAGCTTAGCCAGACAGGAGTACCAAGAGACCCAGTACTTC	TRBJ2-5	.	.	TRBV5-1
CASSFGVEQFF	TGCGCCAGCAGCTTTGGGGTGGAGCAGTTCTTC	TRBJ2-1	.	many	TRBV5-1
CATCQTGSLYNEQFF	TGTGCCACCTGCCAAACAGGTAGTTTGTACAATGAGCAGTTCTTC	TRBJ2-1	.	.	TRBV3-1
CASSLMGPSDKNIQYF	TGTGCCAGCAGTTTAATGGGGCCTTCGGACAAAAACATTCAGTACTTC	TRBJ2-4	.	.	TRBV28
CASSPGQPNTEAFF	TGTGCCAGCAGCCCGGGACAGCCAAACACTGAAGCTTTCTTT	TRBJ1-1	TRBD1	many	TRBV12-3/TRBV12-4
CASSLGSASQYF	TGTGCCAGCAGTTTAGGTTCAGCCAGTCAGTATTTT	TRBJ2-3	.	few	TRBV12-3/TRBV12-4
CAWRPGGRPYEQYF	TGTGCCTGGAGGCCGGGCGGGAGACCCTACGAGCAGTACTTC	TRBJ2-7	TRBD2	.	TRBV30
CSARDGGGNTGELFF	TGCAGTGCTAGAGACGGGGGGGGGAACACCGGGGAGCTGTTTTTT	TRBJ2-2	TRBD2	few	TRBV20-1
CTSSDQRTFSSYNEQFF	TGTACCAGCAGTGATCAGCGTACGTTCAGCTCCTACAATGAGCAGTTCTTC	TRBJ2-1	.	.	TRBV3-1
CSATVSSYEQYF	TGCAGCGCCACCGTGAGCTCCTACGAGCAGTACTTC	TRBJ2-7	.	few	TRBV29-1
CASSFNLGVQETQYF	TGTGCCAGCAGTTTTAATCTGGGGGTTCAGGAGACCCAGTACTTC	TRBJ2-5	.	many	TRBV12-3/TRBV12-4
CSARDLERESYEQYF	TGCAGTGCTAGAGATCTGGAGCGGGAATCCTACGAGCAGTACTTC	TRBJ2-7	TRBD2	.	TRBV20-1
CASSYVGAAFTDTQYF	TGTGCCAGCAGTTATGTCGGGGCGGCCTTTACAGATACGCAGTATTTT	TRBJ2-3	.	.	TRBV27
CASSFGGIPEAFF	TGTGCCAGCAGTTTCGGGGGTATCCCTGAAGCTTTCTTT	TRBJ1-1	.	few	TRBV12-3/TRBV12-4
CASSLPDRGDQETQYF	TGTGCCAGCAGCCTGCCGGACAGGGGGGACCAAGAGACCCAGTACTTC	TRBJ2-5	TRBD1	.	TRBV7-9
CSARVASGVYNEQFF	TGCAGTGCTAGAGTGGCTAGCGGGGTATACAATGAGCAGTTCTTC	TRBJ2-1	TRBD2	.	TRBV20-1
CASSSLNPLAGVIYEQYF	TGTGCCAGCAGCTCCCTCAACCCACTAGCGGGGGTCATCTACGAGCAGTACTTC	TRBJ2-7	TRBD2	.	TRBV11-1
CSAREKYEQYF	TGCAGTGCTAGAGAAAAATACGAGCAGTACTTC	TRBJ2-7	.	few	TRBV20-1
CASSPGGGEKYF	TGTGCCAGCAGCCCCGGCGGTGGCGAAAAGTACTTC	TRBJ2-7	.	few	TRBV7-9
CSVASTGGAYTEAFF	TGCAGCGTGGCCTCAACAGGGGGCGCGTACACTGAAGCTTTCTTT	TRBJ1-1	TRBD1	few	TRBV29-1
CASSFSGQANTGELFF	TGTGCCAGCAGTTTTTCCGGACAGGCGAACACCGGGGAGCTGTTTTTT	TRBJ2-2	TRBD1	few	TRBV27
CASSPALRGPVDTEAFF	TGTGCCAGCAGCCCAGCACTGAGGGGGCCAGTTGACACTGAAGCTTTCTTT	TRBJ1-1	TRBD1	.	TRBV11-2
CASSWDRSTDTQYF	TGTGCCAGCAGCTGGGACAGGAGCACAGATACGCAGTATTTT	TRBJ2-3	TRBD1	many	TRBV5-5
CSASWMETQYF	TGCAGTGCTAGCTGGATGGAGACCCAGTACTTC	TRBJ2-5	.	.	TRBV20-1